The clone carrying this TCR beta chain was recorded a few times. As yet, its antigen is unknown. Other DNA sequences in this sample translate to the same CDR3. TCRdb's table, derived via immunoSEQ multiplex PCR, lists solely in-frame clones and lacks some. The data hold 6,800 or so clones, with 60% to 80% observed a single time. CDR3 size: 12 residues. Germline-derived CDR1 and CDR2 are SGDLS and YYNGEE. V was clipped by 5 bases and J by 3 bases; unmatched bases: 2. The sample belongs to a study of tumor-infiltrating lymphocytes in localized non-small cell lung cancer. Whole-study context: Patients included smokers and never-smokers with various histologies, some sampled after neoadjuvant chemotherapy. Tumor tissue and non-adjacent uninvolved lung came from each patient. The study, taken as a whole, reports: Higher tumor T cell infiltration than in uninvolved lung was supported by TCRbeta sequencing. IM1 and IM2 tumors showed no difference in T-cell fraction.

Material: uninvolved lung tissue not adjacent to the tumor. The sequence was obtained from a human donor with non-small cell lung cancer. This chain joins TRBV9 and TRBJ2-7, with 7 bases that match TRBD1. In DNA form, the CDR3 reads TGTGCCAGCAGTCGGGACAGCTACGAGCAGTACTTC. Protein sequence: CASSRDSYEQYF. Drawing the rest from reference TRBV9 and TRBJ2-7, the complete variable domain is DSGVTQTPKHLITATGQRVTLRCSPRSGDLSVYWYQQSLDQGLQFLIQYYNGEERAKGNILERFSAQQFPDLHSELNLSSLELGDSALYFCASSRDSYEQYFGPGTRLTVT.